The source of this T cell receptor (beta chain) is a study of cytomegalovirus exposure and HLA in healthy donors. Whole-study results and caveats: With further analysis later on, most CMV-associated TCR beta chains appeared HLA-restricted. Highly shared sequence variants in one cluster were likely a sequencing artifact.

Vbeta (60) and Jbeta (13) primers were used in the PCR. Some clones are missing from TCRdb's copy, which holds only in-frame ones; the method was immunoSEQ multiplex PCR. The profile shows 100,000 or so clones, 65% to 80% of them singletons. The donors, nominally healthy at sampling, likely had unrecorded immune exposures. Germline-derived CDR1 and CDR2 are SGDLS and YYNGEE. This CDR3 region has 16 residues. With 4 bases clipped from V and 5 bases from J, the junction kept 13 bases outside the gene matches. In this sample, this clone turned up a few times. As yet, its antigen is unknown. V usage is TRBV9 and J usage is TRBJ2-5; 8 bases align to TRBD2. The sequenced sample consisted of PBMCs. The sequence came from a woman aged 40 to 50 in good health and CMV-seronegative. CDR3 nucleotide sequence: TGTGCCAGCAGCCCCACAGCGGGAGTTCCAGTTGAGACCCAGTACTTC. The encoded protein is CASSPTAGVPVETQYF.